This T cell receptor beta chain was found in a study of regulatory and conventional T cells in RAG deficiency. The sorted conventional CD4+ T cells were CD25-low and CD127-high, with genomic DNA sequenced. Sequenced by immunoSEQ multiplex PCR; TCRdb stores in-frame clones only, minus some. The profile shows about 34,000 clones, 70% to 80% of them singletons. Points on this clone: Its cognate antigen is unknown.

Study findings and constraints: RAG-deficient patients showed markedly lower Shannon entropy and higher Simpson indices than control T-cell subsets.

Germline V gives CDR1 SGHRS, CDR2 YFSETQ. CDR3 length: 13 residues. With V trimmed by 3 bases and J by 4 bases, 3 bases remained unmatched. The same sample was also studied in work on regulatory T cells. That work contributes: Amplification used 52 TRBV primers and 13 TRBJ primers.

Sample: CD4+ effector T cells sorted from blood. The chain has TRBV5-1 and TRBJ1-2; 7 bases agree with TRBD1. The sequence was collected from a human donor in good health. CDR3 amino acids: CASSSTGLYGYTF. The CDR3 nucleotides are TGCGCCAGCAGCTCGACAGGGCTCTATGGCTACACCTTC. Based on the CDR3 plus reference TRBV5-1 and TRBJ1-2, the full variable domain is KAGVTQTPRYLIKTRGQQVTLSCSPISGHRSVSWYQQTPGQGLQFLFEYFSETQRNKGNFPGRFSGRQFSNSRSEMNVSTLELGDSALYLCASSSTGLYGYTFGSGTRLTVV.